Reported below is one T cell receptor beta chain. Its recognized antigen is unknown. Base qualities are not at hand, and no much larger clone is one base apart. Collaborating institutions collected whole blood in K2EDTA tubes following their own protocols. Collaborator samples were shipped for TCRbeta analysis as frozen whole blood, isolated PBMCs, or DNA extracted from either sample type. This sample was taken from a study of blood T cell repertoires in COVID-19 (dated by TCRdb to 2020 to 2021). The study in broad terms: Samples covering the acute and convalescent phases of COVID-19 were provided by collaborators in the United States, Italy and Spain. The material from the prospective study consisted of cDNA or gDNA derived from T cells, B-cell-depleted T cells, or PBMCs. Subjects who had been exposed to COVID-19, were actively infected with it, or had recovered from it provided the deeply sampled blood TCRbeta repertoires that made up the dataset. The repertoires were released in a freely available public database intended as a resource for research on the immune response to SARS-CoV-2. The samples were drawn from the first 160 participants of the ongoing ImmuneRACE study and from some 1,300 subjects provided by 6 global collaborators. Nearly every sample came with metadata listing a de-identified subject ID, COVID-19 status, age in years and sex. Where available, HLA class I and class II types were taken from metadata supplied by the sample provider and were not determined by assay-based typing. What the work shows at the level of the full study, not this receptor alone: The amount of clinical and demographic metadata varied by source and participant and was provided uncurated.

The immunoSEQ Assay, a bias-controlled multiplex PCR, was used to amplify TCRbeta CDR3 regions from genomic DNA. As for the authors' bioinformatics: Nucleated cell counts per sample were estimated from amplification of reference gene primers within the assay. To quantify the absolute abundance of each unique TCRbeta CDR3 rearrangement, sequence reads were collapsed and filtered. For each sample, productive Simpson clonality was calculated as the square root of Simpson's diversity index across productive rearrangements. TCRdb holds this immuneACCESS table with in-frame rearrangements only. Some clones are missing; in checked studies, unresolved V genes explain under half, and the rest has no known cause. V and J calls and clone size are as listed in that table; D and trimming were resolved from the DNA. The sample table holds approximately 59,000 clones, of which about three quarters were seen once. The ten most abundant clones make up 15% to 18% of the sample.

V is reduced by 2 bases and J by 2 bases, leaving a spacing of 10 bases between them. The CDR3 sequence holds 15 residues, the cysteine and phenylalanine included. This entry keeps only the CDR3 DNA: 45 bases, framed from base 1. Based on the germline V gene, the CDR1 and CDR2 sequences are SNHLY and FYNNEI. This sequence originates from an elderly man with acute or convalescent COVID-19. What was sequenced was peripheral blood. The chain is assembled from TRBV2 and TRBJ1-5; TRBD1 could be the D gene, as 6 bases match. The DNA sequence follows: TGTGCCAGCAGTGAACAAGGGGGAGGCAATCAGCCCCAGCATTTT. Translation gives CASSEQGGGNQPQHF. Full variable domain (CDR3 extended with the reference TRBV2 and TRBJ1-5 proteins): EPEVTQTPSHQVTQMGQEVILRCVPISNHLYFYWYRQILGQKVEFLVSFYNNEISEKSEIFDDQFSVERPDGSNFTLKIRSTKLEDSAMYFCASSEQGGGNQPQHFGDGTRLSIL.